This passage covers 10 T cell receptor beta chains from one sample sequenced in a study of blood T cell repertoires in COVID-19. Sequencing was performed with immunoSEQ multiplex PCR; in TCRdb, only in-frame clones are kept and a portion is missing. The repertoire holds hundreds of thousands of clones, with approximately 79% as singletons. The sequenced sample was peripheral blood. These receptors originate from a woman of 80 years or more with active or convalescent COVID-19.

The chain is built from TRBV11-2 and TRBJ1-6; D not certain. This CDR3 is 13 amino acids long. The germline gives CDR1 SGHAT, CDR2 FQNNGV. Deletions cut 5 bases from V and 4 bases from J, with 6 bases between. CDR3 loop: CASSPNYNSPLHF. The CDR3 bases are TGTGCCAGCAGCCCAAATTATAATTCACCCCTCCACTTT.

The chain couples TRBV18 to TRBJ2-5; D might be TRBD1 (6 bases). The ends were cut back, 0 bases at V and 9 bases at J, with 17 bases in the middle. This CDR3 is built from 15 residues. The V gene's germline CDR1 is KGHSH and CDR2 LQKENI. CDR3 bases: TGTGCCAGCTCACCACCCGTGGGCCAGGGGCAGGCCCAGTACTTC. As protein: CASSPPVGQGQAQYF.

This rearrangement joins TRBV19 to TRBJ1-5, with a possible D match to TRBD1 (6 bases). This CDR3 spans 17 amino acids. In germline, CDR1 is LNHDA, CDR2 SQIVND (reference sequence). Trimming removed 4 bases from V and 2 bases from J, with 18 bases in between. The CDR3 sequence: CASSRFRGARGNQPQHF. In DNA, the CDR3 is TGTGCCAGTAGTAGATTCCGGGGGGCGAGGGGCAATCAGCCCCAGCATTTT.

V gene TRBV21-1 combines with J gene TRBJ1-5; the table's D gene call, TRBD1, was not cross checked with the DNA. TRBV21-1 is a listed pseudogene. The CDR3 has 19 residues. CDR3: CASSKDLTGDNYSNQPQHF. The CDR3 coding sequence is TGTGCCAGCAGCAAGGACTTGACAGGAGACAACTATAGCAATCAGCCCCAGCATTTT.

The CDR3 DNA follows: TGCGCCAGCAGCAGGGGACTAGCGGGAGGGCCCTCCTACGAGCAGTACTTC. This gives the protein CASSRGLAGGPSYEQYF. The rearrangement joins TRBV5-1 to TRBJ2-7; 16 bases are shared with TRBD2. Per germline, CDR1 SGHRS and CDR2 YFSETQ. CDR3 length: 17 amino acids. The J segment lost 0 bases and the V segment lost 4 bases, leaving 4 bases of the junction unmatched.

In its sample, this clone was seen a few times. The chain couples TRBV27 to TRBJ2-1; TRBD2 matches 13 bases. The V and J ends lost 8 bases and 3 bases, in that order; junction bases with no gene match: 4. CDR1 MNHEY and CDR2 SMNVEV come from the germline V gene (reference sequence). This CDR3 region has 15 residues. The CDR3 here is CASGTSGRDYNEQFF. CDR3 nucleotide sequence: TGTGCCAGCGGAACTAGCGGGAGGGACTACAATGAGCAGTTCTTC.

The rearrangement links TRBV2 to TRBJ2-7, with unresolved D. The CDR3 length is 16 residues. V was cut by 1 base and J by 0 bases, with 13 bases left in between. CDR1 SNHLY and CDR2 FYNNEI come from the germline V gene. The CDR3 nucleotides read TGTGCCAGCAGTGAAGGGGCCCTCTTAAGCTCCTACGAGCAGTACTTC. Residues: CASSEGALLSSYEQYF.

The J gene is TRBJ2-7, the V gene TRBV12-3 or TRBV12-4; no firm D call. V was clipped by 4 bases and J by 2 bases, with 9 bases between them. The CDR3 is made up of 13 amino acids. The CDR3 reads CASSYSTTYEQYF. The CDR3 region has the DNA TGTGCCAGCAGTTACTCCACCACCTACGAGCAGTACTTC.

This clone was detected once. The CDR3 is CAWSAPGQGQPQHF. In DNA form, the CDR3 reads TGTGCCTGGAGTGCTCCCGGACAGGGGCAGCCCCAGCATTTT. This chain uses TRBV30 with TRBJ1-5; TRBD1 matches at 9 bases. CDR3 length equals 14 residues. In germline, CDR1 is GTSNPN, CDR2 SVGIG (reference sequence). J lost 7 bases, V lost 1 base, and 5 bases had no gene match. Using reference TRBV30 and TRBJ1-5 for the parts outside the CDR3, the full variable domain is SQTIHQWPATLVQPVGSPLSLECTVEGTSNPNLYWYRQAAGRGLQLLFYSVGIGQISSEVPQNLSASRPQDRQFILSSKKLLLSDSGFYLCAWSAPGQGQPQHFGDGTRLSIL.

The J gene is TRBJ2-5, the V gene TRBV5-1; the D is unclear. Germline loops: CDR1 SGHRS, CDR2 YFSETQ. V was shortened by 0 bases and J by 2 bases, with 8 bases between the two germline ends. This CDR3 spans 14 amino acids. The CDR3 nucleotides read TGCGCCAGCAGCTTGGATGCCAGACAAGAGACCCAGTACTTC. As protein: CASSLDARQETQYF.